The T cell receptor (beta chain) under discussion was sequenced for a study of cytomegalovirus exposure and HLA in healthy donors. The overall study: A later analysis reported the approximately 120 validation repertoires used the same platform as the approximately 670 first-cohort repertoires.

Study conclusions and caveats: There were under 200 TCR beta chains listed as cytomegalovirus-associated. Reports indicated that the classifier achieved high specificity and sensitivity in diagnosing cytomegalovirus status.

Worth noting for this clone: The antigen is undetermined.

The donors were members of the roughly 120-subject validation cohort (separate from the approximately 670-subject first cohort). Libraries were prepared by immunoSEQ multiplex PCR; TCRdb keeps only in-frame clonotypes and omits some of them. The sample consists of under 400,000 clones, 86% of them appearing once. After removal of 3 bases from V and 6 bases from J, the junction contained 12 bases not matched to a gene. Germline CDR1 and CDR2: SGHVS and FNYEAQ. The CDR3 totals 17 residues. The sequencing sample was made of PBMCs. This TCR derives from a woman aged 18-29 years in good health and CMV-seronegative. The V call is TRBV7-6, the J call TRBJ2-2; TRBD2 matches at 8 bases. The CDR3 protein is CASSFGPGLGMSGELFF. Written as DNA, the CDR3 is TGTGCCAGCAGCTTTGGACCGGGACTAGGGATGTCCGGGGAGCTGTTTTTT.